This TCR beta chain was captured in a study of beta chain features in type 1 diabetes. Deletions cut 2 bases from V and 8 bases from J, with 7 bases between. The CDR3 consists of 11 residues. Germline values: CDR1 DFQATT, CDR2 SNEGSKA (reference sequence). Isolated RNA was reverse transcribed in full, so expressed TCRB transcripts were sequenced. Assay: immunoSEQ multiplex PCR; the TCRdb copy retains only in-frame clones and omits some. The sample yields 310,000 or so clones, around 8.5% seen once. Findings and caveats of the study: Researchers report that Type 1 diabetes patients had moderately but significantly shorter TCRB CDR3s across all four CD4+ subsets.

As regards this clone: Antigen unknown.

The TCR originated in a man aged 30 to 39 with type 1 diabetes. The sample taken for sequencing was central memory CD4+ T cells from blood. V usage is TRBV20-1 and J usage is TRBJ2-4, with D unclear. The CDR3 DNA reads TGCAGTGCTAGATTTGGTGACATTCAGTACTTC. Amino acids: CSARFGDIQYF.